One and the same sample provided the 9 T cell receptor beta chains below, sequenced in a study of cytomegalovirus exposure and HLA in healthy donors. Amplification used 60 Vbeta primers and 13 Jbeta primers. TCRdb keeps only in-frame clones here, not all; method: immunoSEQ multiplex PCR. Among tens of thousands of clones, more than 75% were seen once, and the ten largest hold roughly 5.6%. The specimen sequenced was PBMCs. These receptors all come from a male donor in good health and CMV-seronegative.

This clone was seen once. The same CDR3 can be traced to other DNA sequences in this sample. This chain links TRBV7-8 with TRBJ2-7; 9 nucleotides agree with TRBD2. CDR1 and CDR2 (germline): SGHVS, FQNEAQ. V shed 0 bases, J shed 2 bases, and the junction held 5 bases outside the gene matches. The CDR3 runs 16 residues. The chain's CDR3 is CASSLARAGGPYEQYF. Here the CDR3 DNA reads TGTGCCAGCAGCTTAGCGAGGGCGGGGGGGCCCTACGAGCAGTACTTC.

The chain recombines TRBV7-2 with TRBJ2-3; D gene unclear. The CDR3 spans 15 residues. Germline V gene sequence: CDR1 SGHTA, CDR2 FQGNSA. With 1 base removed from V and 0 bases from J, the gap between germline ends came to 8 bases. This chain's CDR3 is CASSLGASSTDTQYF. The DNA of the CDR3 is TGTGCCAGCAGCTTAGGAGCATCTAGCACAGATACGCAGTATTTT.

As regards this clone: At one end, the junction sequence differs from germline, possibly due to a read error. J is TRBJ2-3 and V is TRBV7-7, with 9 bases identical to TRBD1. CDR3 length: 15 residues. Germline V gene sequence: CDR1 SSHAT, CDR2 FNYEAQ (reference sequence). In DNA, the CDR3 is TGTGCTAGCAGCCGCGGACAGGGGCCGGGGGATACGCAGTATTTT. It translates to CASSRGQGPGDTQYF.

The V and J genes are TRBV2 and TRBJ2-2; 7 bases line up with TRBD1. The length of the CDR3 is 16 residues. The V segment lost 5 bases and the J segment 8 bases; nucleotides outside the gene matches: 14. The germline V gene has CDR1 SNHLY and CDR2 FYNNEI. The CDR3 coding sequence is TGTGCCAGCAGTCCAGGGACAGTTCACCCGCAGGGGGAGCTGTTTTTT. It yields the protein CASSPGTVHPQGELFF.

This clone has just a few counts. This chain uses TRBV7-2 with TRBJ2-5; TRBD1 matches 8 bases. Looked up from germline, CDR1 is SGHTA and CDR2 is FQGNSA. Trimming cost V 0 bases and J 7 bases; bases outside gene matches: 7. There are 15 residues in the CDR3. CDR3 coding DNA: TGTGCCAGCAGCTTAGCGCCAGGGGGCCGTGGGACCCAGTACTTC. This gives the protein CASSLAPGGRGTQYF.

The chain recombines TRBV4-2 with TRBJ2-4; 13 bases are a match to TRBD2. The CDR3 has 13 amino acids. Germline CDR1 reads LGHNA; CDR2 reads YNFKEQ. V shed 4 bases, J shed 15 bases, and the junction held 6 bases outside the gene matches. CDR3 bases: TGTGCCAGCAGCCCGGGACTAGCGGGGTCAGGGTACTTC. This gives the protein CASSPGLAGSGYF.

The chain joins TRBV7-9 to TRBJ1-1; 7 nucleotides align to TRBD1. V dropped 1 base and J dropped 6; count of bases not matched to a gene: 2. Per the germline V gene, CDR1 is SEHNR and CDR2 is FQNEAQ (reference sequence). This CDR3 has 13 residues. DNA of the CDR3: TGTGCCAGCAGCTTAGTACAGGGGCCTGAAGCTTTCTTT. It specifies CASSLVQGPEAFF.

This sequence joins TRBV2 and TRBJ1-5; D is possibly TRBD1 (5 bases). This CDR3 region has 14 residues. V dropped 4 bases and J dropped 0 bases, with 7 bases sitting between them. Germline CDR1 is SNHLY and CDR2 is FYNNEI. In DNA form, the CDR3 reads TGTGCCAGCAGTGGACAGAATAGCAATCAGCCCCAGCATTTT. This sequence encodes CASSGQNSNQPQHF.

The V and J genes are TRBV9 and TRBJ2-2, with a tentative D call TRBD2 (7 bases). Trimming removed 0 bases at V and 1 base at J, with 10 bases between. Germline CDR1 reads SGDLS; CDR2 reads YYNGEE. The CDR3 loop spans 16 amino acids. In nucleotides, the CDR3 is TGTGCCAGCAGCGTAGGTAGGGGGGGGAACACCGGGGAGCTGTTTTTT. Translation gives CASSVGRGGNTGELFF.